This T cell receptor (beta chain) derives from a study of T cell repertoires in cytomegalovirus infection. The wider study: Used in the study were CMV epitopes, some recently identified and HLA-C-restricted, others well-studied and HLA-B-restricted. Study-level points and caveats: The study found HLA-C-restricted CMV-specific TCR beta clonotypes dominating the ex vivo response. Cumulative frequency of public TCR beta families picked out carriers of CMV plus the relevant HLA.

The CDR3 runs 15 residues. J lost 5 bases, V lost 4 bases, and 7 bases had no gene match. Germline V CDR1 and CDR2: MGHRA, YSYEKL. MiXCR, run by TCRdb on the reads, gives a single entry per CDR3 protein. The repertoire has roughly 500,000 distinct CDR3 sequences, roughly 42% of them found once; the top ten carry around 44%. This clonotype was counted only a few times. Its antigen is currently unknown. The source is a human donor in good health (CMV status not recorded). Some clones in this sample may be carry-over from other donors' samples. The sequencing used cultured PBMCs, collected from culture after CMV antigen stimulation. The chain is built from TRBV4-1 and TRBJ2-3; 9 nucleotides line up with TRBD1. CDR3 sequence (DNA): TGCGCCAGCAGCCTCCGGGACAGGGAGTTAGATACGCAGTATTTT. Translating gives CASSLRDRELDTQYF.